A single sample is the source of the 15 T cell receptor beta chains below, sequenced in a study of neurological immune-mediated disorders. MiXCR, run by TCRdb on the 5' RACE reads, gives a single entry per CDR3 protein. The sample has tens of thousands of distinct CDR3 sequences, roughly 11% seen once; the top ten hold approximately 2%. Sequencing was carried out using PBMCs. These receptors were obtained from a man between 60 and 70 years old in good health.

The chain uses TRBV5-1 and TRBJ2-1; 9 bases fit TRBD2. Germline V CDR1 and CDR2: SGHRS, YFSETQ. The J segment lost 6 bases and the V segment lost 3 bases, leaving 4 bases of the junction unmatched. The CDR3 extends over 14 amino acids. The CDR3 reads CASSSAGGANEQFF. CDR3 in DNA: TGCGCCAGCAGCTCGGCGGGGGGGGCCAATGAGCAGTTCTTC.

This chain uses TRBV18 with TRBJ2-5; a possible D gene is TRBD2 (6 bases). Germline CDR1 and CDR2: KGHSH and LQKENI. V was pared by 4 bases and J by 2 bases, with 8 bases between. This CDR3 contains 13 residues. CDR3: CASSRRDQETQYF. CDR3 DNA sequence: TGTGCCAGCTCACGGAGGGATCAAGAGACCCAGTACTTC.

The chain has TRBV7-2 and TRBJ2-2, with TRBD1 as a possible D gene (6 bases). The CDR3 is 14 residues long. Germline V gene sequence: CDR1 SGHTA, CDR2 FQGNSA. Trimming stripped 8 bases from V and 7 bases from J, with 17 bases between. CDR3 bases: TGTGCCAGCCGGGATCAGTTGGACAGCGGGGAGCTGTTTTTT. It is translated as CASRDQLDSGELFF.

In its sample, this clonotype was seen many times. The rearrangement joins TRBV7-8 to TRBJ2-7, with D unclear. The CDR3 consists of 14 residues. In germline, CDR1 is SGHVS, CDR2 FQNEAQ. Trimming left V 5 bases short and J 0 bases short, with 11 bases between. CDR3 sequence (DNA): TGTGCCAGCAGCGGCCGCAGAGACTCCTACGAGCAGTACTTC. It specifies CASSGRRDSYEQYF.

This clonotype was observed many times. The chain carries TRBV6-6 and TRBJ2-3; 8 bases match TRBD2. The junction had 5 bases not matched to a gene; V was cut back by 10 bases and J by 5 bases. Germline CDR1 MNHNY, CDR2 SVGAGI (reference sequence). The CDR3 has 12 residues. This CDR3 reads CATGGAKDTQYF. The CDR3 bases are TGTGCCACCGGGGGGGCCAAAGATACGCAGTATTTT.

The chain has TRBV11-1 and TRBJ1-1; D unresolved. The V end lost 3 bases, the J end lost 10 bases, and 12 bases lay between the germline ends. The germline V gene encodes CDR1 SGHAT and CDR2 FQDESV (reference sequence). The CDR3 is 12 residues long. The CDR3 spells CASSFPKVGAFF. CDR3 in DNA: TGTGCCAGCAGCTTTCCCAAGGTGGGAGCTTTCTTT.

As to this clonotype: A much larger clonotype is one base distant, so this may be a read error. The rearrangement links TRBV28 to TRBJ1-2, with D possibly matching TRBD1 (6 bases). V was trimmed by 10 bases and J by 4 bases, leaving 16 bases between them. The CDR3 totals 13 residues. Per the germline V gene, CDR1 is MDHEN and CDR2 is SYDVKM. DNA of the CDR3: TGTGCCAACAGAGAGGGGGGTGGCTATGGCTACACCTTC. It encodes CANREGGGYGYTF.

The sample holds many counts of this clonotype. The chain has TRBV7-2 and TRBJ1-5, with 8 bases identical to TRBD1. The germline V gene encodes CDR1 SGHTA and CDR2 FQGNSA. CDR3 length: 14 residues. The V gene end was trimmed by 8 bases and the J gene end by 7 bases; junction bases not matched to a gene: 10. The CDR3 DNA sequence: TGTGCCAGCGGCGGACAGGGCCAATTACAGCCCCAGCATTTT. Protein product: CASGGQGQLQPQHF.

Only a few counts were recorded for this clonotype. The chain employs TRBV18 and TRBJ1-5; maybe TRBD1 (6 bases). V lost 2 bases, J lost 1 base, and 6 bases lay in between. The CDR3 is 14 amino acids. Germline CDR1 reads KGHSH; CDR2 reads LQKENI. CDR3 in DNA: TGTGCCAGCTCACCAGGACAGAGCAATCAGCCCCAGCATTTT. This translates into CASSPGQSNQPQHF.

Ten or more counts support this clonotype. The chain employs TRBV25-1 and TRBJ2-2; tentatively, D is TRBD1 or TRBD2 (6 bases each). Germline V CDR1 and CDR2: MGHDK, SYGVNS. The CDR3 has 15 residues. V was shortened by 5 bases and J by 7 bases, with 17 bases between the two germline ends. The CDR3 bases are TGTGCCAGCAGTCTGGCGGGGACAAGGGGCGGGGAGCTGTTTTTT. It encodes CASSLAGTRGGELFF.

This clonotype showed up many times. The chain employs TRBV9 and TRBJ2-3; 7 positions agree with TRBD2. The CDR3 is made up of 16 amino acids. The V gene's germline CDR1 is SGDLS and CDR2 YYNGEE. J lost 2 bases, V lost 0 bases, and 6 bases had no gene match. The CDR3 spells CASSVETGTTTDTQYF. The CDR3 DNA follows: TGTGCCAGCAGCGTAGAGACGGGGACTACCACAGATACGCAGTATTTT.

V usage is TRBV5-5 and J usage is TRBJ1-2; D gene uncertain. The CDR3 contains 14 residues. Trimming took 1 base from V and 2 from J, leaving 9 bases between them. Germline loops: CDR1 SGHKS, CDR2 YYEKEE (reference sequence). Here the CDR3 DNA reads TGTGCCAGCAGCTTGTTTGAGAAAAACTATGGCTACACCTTC. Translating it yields CASSLFEKNYGYTF.

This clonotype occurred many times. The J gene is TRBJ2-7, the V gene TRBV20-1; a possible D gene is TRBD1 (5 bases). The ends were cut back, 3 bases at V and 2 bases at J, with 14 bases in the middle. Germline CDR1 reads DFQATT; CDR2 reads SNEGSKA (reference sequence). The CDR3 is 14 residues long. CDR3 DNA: TGCAGTGCTAGTATCCAGGGATCGGCCTACGAGCAGTACTTC. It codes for CSASIQGSAYEQYF.

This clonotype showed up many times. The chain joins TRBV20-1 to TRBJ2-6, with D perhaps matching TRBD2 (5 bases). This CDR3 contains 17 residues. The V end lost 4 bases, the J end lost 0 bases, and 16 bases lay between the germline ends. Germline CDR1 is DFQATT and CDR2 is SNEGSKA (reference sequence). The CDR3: CSAIEGNIRSGANVLTF. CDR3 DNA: TGCAGTGCTATTGAGGGCAATATTCGCTCTGGGGCCAACGTCCTGACTTTC.

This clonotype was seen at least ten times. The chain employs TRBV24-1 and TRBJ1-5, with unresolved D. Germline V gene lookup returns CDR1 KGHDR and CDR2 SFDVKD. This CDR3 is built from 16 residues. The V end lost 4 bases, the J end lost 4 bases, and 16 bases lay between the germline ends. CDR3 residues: CATSDRYGVGNQPQHF. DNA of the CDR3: TGTGCCACCAGTGACCGCTATGGGGTTGGGAATCAGCCCCAGCATTTT.